Shown below are 23 T cell receptor beta chains from a single sample sequenced in a study of T cell responses to AZD1222 COVID-19 vaccine. TCRdb's table, derived via immunoSEQ multiplex PCR, lists solely in-frame clones and lacks some. Of 210,000 or so clones in the sample, around 94% were seen once. Sample: peripheral blood, taken 28 days after the second dose of the MenACWY control vaccine. The origin of the receptors is an adult who received the MenACWY meningococcal vaccine as a control.

V gene TRBV25-1 combines with J gene TRBJ1-1, with D unresolved. V gave up 6 bases and J gave up 2 bases, with 10 bases separating them. Germline V CDR1 and CDR2: MGHDK, SYGVNS. There are 13 residues in the CDR3. The CDR3 region is CASSIRGNTEAFF. The CDR3 nucleotides are TGTGCCAGCAGCATCCGGGGTAACACTGAAGCTTTCTTT. Based on the CDR3 plus reference TRBV25-1 and TRBJ1-1, the full variable domain is EADIYQTPRYLVIGTGKKITLECSQTMGHDKMYWYQQDPGMELHLIHYSYGVNSTEKGDLSSESTVSRIRTEHFPLTLESARPSHTSQYLCASSIRGNTEAFFGQGTRLTVV.

This clone was counted a single time. The chain couples TRBV19 to TRBJ1-2; a weak D match, TRBD1 (5 bases). Germline V gene sequence: CDR1 LNHDA, CDR2 SQIVND (reference sequence). Trimming left V 3 bases short and J 6 bases short, with 23 bases between. The CDR3 covers 17 residues. Written as DNA, the CDR3 is TGTGCCAGTAGTATGCGGGGAGGGACCTGGCAAGATGATGGCTACACCTTC. It encodes CASSMRGGTWQDDGYTF.

V and J are TRBV5-1 and TRBJ1-6; 7 nucleotides align to TRBD1. This CDR3 has 17 residues. Trimming took 1 base from V and 7 from J; bases not matched to a gene: 11. Germline values: CDR1 SGHRS, CDR2 YFSETQ. DNA for the CDR3: TGCGCCAGCAGCTTGCTAGGGCAGGGGGTGCGGAATTCACCCCTCCACTTT. The encoded protein is CASSLLGQGVRNSPLHF. Complete variable domain (other parts from reference TRBV5-1 and TRBJ1-6): KAGVTQTPRYLIKTRGQQVTLSCSPISGHRSVSWYQQTPGQGLQFLFEYFSETQRNKGNFPGRFSGRQFSNSRSEMNVSTLELGDSALYLCASSLLGQGVRNSPLHFGNGTRLTVT.

V is TRBV24-1 and J is TRBJ2-2, with D maybe TRBD1 (7 bases). CDR3 size: 16 residues. Germline values: CDR1 KGHDR, CDR2 SFDVKD. V was trimmed by 7 bases and J by 1 base, leaving 15 bases between them. The DNA of the CDR3 is TGTGCCACCAGCCCTCGCGGGACAGTGAACACCGGGGAGCTGTTTTTT. This sequence encodes CATSPRGTVNTGELFF.

J is TRBJ1-1 and V is TRBV9, with D perhaps TRBD1 (5 bases). Trimming removed 4 bases at V and 0 bases at J, with 13 bases between. Germline V gene data show CDR1 as SGDLS and CDR2 as YYNGEE. The CDR3 contains 15 residues. CDR3 protein: CASSPPSGLNTEAFF. The CDR3 DNA reads TGTGCCAGCAGCCCCCCCTCGGGGCTGAACACTGAAGCTTTCTTT. The entire variable domain, with the rest obtained from reference TRBV9 and TRBJ1-1, is as follows: DSGVTQTPKHLITATGQRVTLRCSPRSGDLSVYWYQQSLDQGLQFLIQYYNGEERAKGNILERFSAQQFPDLHSELNLSSLELGDSALYFCASSPPSGLNTEAFFGQGTRLTVV.

The rearrangement uses TRBV5-4 and TRBJ1-3; D not resolved. The CDR3 runs to 17 residues. The V end lost 0 bases, the J end lost 0 bases, and 13 bases lay between the germline ends. Germline values: CDR1 SGHNT, CDR2 YYREEE (reference sequence). The DNA for the CDR3 is TGTGCCAGCAGCTTGGATTTAGGTATAGGCTCTGGAAACACCATATATTTT. It codes for CASSLDLGIGSGNTIYF.

This chain uses TRBV13 with TRBJ2-7, with TRBD1 matching over 7 bases. Germline CDR1 PRHDT, CDR2 FYEKMQ (reference sequence). The CDR3 length is 12 residues. V was pared by 5 bases and J by 3 bases, with 1 base of the junction left unmatched. The CDR3, as DNA: TGTGCCAGCAGCCGGGACAGCTACGAGCAGTACTTC. Translation: CASSRDSYEQYF. Variable domain in full (rest from reference TRBV13 and TRBJ2-7): AAGVIQSPRHLIKEKRETATLKCYPIPRHDTVYWYQQGPGQDPQFLISFYEKMQSDKGSIPDRFSAQQFSDYHSELNMSSLELGDSALYFCASSRDSYEQYFGPGTRLTVT.

Note on this clone: The same CDR3 is also encoded by other DNA sequences in this sample. The J gene is TRBJ2-7, the V gene TRBV2; the D is unclear. This CDR3 is 11 amino acids long. The V end was cut by 7 bases, the J end by 1 base, with 5 bases between. Germline values: CDR1 SNHLY, CDR2 FYNNEI. The CDR3 reads CASTSSYEQYF. The CDR3 DNA reads TGTGCCAGCACGTCATCCTACGAGCAGTACTTC.

This clone was picked up one time. This chain joins TRBV27 and TRBJ2-7; 14 positions agree with TRBD2. Germline loops: CDR1 MNHEY, CDR2 SMNVEV (reference sequence). CDR3 length equals 16 residues. The trim removed 5 bases at V and 1 base at J, leaving 4 bases unmatched. This CDR3 is CASSLTSGRASYEQYF. In DNA form, the CDR3 reads TGTGCCAGCAGTCTGACTAGCGGGAGGGCGTCCTACGAGCAGTACTTC.

The CDR3 DNA sequence: TGCGCCAGCAGCACCGGGACACTCTCCTACGAGCAGTACTTC. Its protein product is CASSTGTLSYEQYF. This chain joins TRBV5-1 and TRBJ2-7, with D maybe TRBD1 (6 bases). This CDR3 comprises 14 residues. The germline gives CDR1 SGHRS, CDR2 YFSETQ. The V gene lost 4 bases and the J gene lost 0 bases, with 11 bases spanning the gap.

This clone appeared a few times. The genes are TRBV13 and TRBJ1-1; unclear D gene. There are 13 residues in the CDR3. CDR1 PRHDT and CDR2 FYEKMQ come from the germline V gene (reference sequence). V lost 0 bases, J lost 4 bases, and 6 bases lay in between. In nucleotides, the CDR3 is TGTGCCAGCAGCTTAGGCAGGACCACTGAAGCTTTCTTT. It encodes CASSLGRTTEAFF.

The chain links TRBV9 to TRBJ2-4; no definite D call. The CDR3 loop spans 13 amino acids. Germline values: CDR1 SGDLS, CDR2 YYNGEE. V was trimmed by 0 bases and J by 9 bases, leaving 10 bases between them. DNA of the CDR3: TGTGCCAGCAGCGTAGGTCAGCGACGCATTCAGTACTTC. Translation gives CASSVGQRRIQYF.

This chain links TRBV4-3 with TRBJ1-2; the match to TRBD1 covers 10 bases. The CDR3 totals 16 residues. V was pared by 3 bases and J by 7 bases, with 11 bases of the junction left unmatched. Per germline, CDR1 LGHNA and CDR2 YSLEER. The CDR3 coding sequence is TGCGCCAGCAGCCAGGGAACCGGGACAGGGGCTACTGGCTACACCTTC. Protein product: CASSQGTGTGATGYTF.

The V gene is TRBV7-9, the J gene TRBJ1-3, with D uncertain. The germline V gene encodes CDR1 SEHNR and CDR2 FQNEAQ (reference sequence). The V end lost 1 base, the J end lost 0 bases, and 7 bases lay between the germline ends. The CDR3 is 15 amino acids. The chain's CDR3 is CASSLVGSSGNTIYF. As DNA, the CDR3 is TGTGCCAGCAGCTTAGTAGGGAGCTCTGGAAACACCATATATTTT.

The chain is built from TRBV10-3 and TRBJ2-7; TRBD1 aligns across 7 bases. Germline CDR1 and CDR2: ENHRY and SYGVKD. The length of the CDR3 is 13 residues. With 6 bases clipped from V and 3 bases from J, the junction kept 5 bases outside the gene matches. The CDR3 nucleotides are TGTGCCATCAGGGGACAGCCTAACTACGAGCAGTACTTC. This translates into CAIRGQPNYEQYF.

The chain couples TRBV6-5 to TRBJ1-5, with no clear D. Germline V gene lookup returns CDR1 MNHEY and CDR2 SVGAGI. The CDR3 is 13 residues long. Trimming cost V 5 bases and J 0 bases, with 5 bases left between them. The CDR3 DNA reads as TGTGCCAGCAGTCAGTATAGCAATCAGCCCCAGCATTTT. This encodes CASSQYSNQPQHF.

This clone has a single count. J is TRBJ1-1 and V is TRBV10-2; D may be TRBD1 (5 bases). Germline CDR1 and CDR2: WSHSY and SAAADI. Trimming removed 4 bases from V and 5 bases from J, with 11 bases in between. This CDR3 region has 13 residues. CDR3 in amino acids: CASSGQGRTEAFF. The CDR3 DNA is TGCGCCAGCAGTGGGCAGGGCAGAACTGAAGCTTTCTTT.

CDR3 in DNA: TGCGCCAGCAGGCCCAGGGGGGTCCCAGATACGCAGTATTTT. Encoded protein: CASRPRGVPDTQYF. The rearrangement joins TRBV5-1 to TRBJ2-3; weak D call: TRBD1 (7 bases). V was clipped by 5 bases and J by 4 bases, with 14 bases between them. The germline V gene encodes CDR1 SGHRS and CDR2 YFSETQ. The CDR3 extends over 14 amino acids.

On this clone itself: Other DNA sequences of this sample code for an identical CDR3. V usage is TRBV6-2 or TRBV6-3 and J usage is TRBJ2-5; no clear D gene. Germline V gene sequence: CDR1 MNHEY, CDR2 SVGEGT. Trimming took 0 bases from V and 2 from J, leaving 1 base between them. There are 12 residues in the CDR3. CDR3 loop: CASSYSQETQYF. Written as DNA, the CDR3 is TGTGCCAGCAGTTACTCTCAAGAGACCCAGTACTTC.

The chain joins TRBV30 to TRBJ2-7; D gene uncertain. Germline V CDR1 and CDR2: GTSNPN, SVGIG (reference sequence). Trimming took off 2 bases at V and 2 bases at J, with 4 bases between the two ends. This CDR3 is 11 amino acids long. CDR3 amino acids: CAWSTAYEQYF. The CDR3, as DNA: TGTGCCTGGAGTACCGCCTACGAGCAGTACTTC.

The chain links TRBV11-2 to TRBJ2-7; D call uncertain. Trimming removed 5 bases from V and 0 bases from J, with 11 bases in between. This CDR3 region has 14 residues. CDR1 and CDR2 (germline): SGHAT, FQNNGV. In DNA, the CDR3 is TGTGCCAGCAGCGGTCGACTCACCTCCTACGAGCAGTACTTC. This translates into CASSGRLTSYEQYF.

V gene TRBV9 combines with J gene TRBJ2-3; 12 bases match TRBD2. V was clipped by 1 base and J by 6 bases; unmatched bases: 3. The CDR3 loop spans 15 amino acids. CDR1 is SGDLS and CDR2 is YYNGEE in the germline V gene. The CDR3 is CASSVLAGGPDTQYF. The CDR3 region has the DNA TGTGCCAGCAGCGTACTAGCGGGAGGGCCGGATACGCAGTATTTT.

The chain has TRBV6-6 and TRBJ2-1, with a weak D call TRBD1 (5 bases). Germline lookup yields CDR1 MNHNY and CDR2 SVGAGI (reference sequence). The CDR3 has 15 residues. V lost 0 bases and J 6 bases, leaving 12 bases between the germline ends. CDR3 loop: CASSYSAGNPNEQFF. CDR3 bases: TGTGCCAGCAGTTACTCAGCAGGGAATCCCAATGAGCAGTTCTTC.